The 27 T cell receptor beta chains below were found in one sample sequenced in a study of technical replicates of blood from several donors. Profiling relied on immunoSEQ multiplex PCR, and the TCRdb table lists in-frame clones only, not all of them. The repertoire consists of approximately 73,000 clones, with around 90% occurring once and the leading ten covering 0.3% to 0.45%. The source material was T cells isolated from PBMCs. These TCRs come from a human donor in good health.

CDR3 DNA sequence: TGTGCCATCAGGGGACAGGCACTGGCTGAAGCTTTCTTT. Translation: CAIRGQALAEAFF. The chain is built from TRBV10-3 and TRBJ1-1, with 8 bases matching TRBD1. This CDR3 contains 13 residues. J was trimmed by 6 bases and V by 6 bases; bases with no gene match: 6. The germline CDR1 and CDR2 sequences are ENHRY and SYGVKD.

This clone was counted once. The CDR3 DNA reads as TGCGCCAGCAGCTTAGGAGGGACAGGGACCTACGAGCAGTACTTC. This translates into CASSLGGTGTYEQYF. The rearrangement joins TRBV5-1 to TRBJ2-7; 9 bases fit TRBD1. Germline lookup yields CDR1 SGHRS and CDR2 YFSETQ. The CDR3 runs to 15 residues. The V segment lost 2 bases and the J segment 2 bases; nucleotides outside the gene matches: 5.

This clone was picked up one time. V usage is TRBV5-4 and J usage is TRBJ2-1; 8 positions match TRBD2. The CDR3 is 15 residues long. The V gene's germline CDR1 is SGHNT and CDR2 YYREEE (reference sequence). Trimming took 4 bases from V and 7 from J; bases not matched to a gene: 10. The CDR3 coding sequence is TGTGCCAGCAGCCTCTCGGGAGGGCTTATAAATGAGCAGTTCTTC. It encodes CASSLSGGLINEQFF.

The V gene is TRBV5-5, the J gene TRBJ1-1, with a possible D match to TRBD1 (5 bases). Germline loops: CDR1 SGHKS, CDR2 YYEKEE (reference sequence). The V and J ends lost 5 bases and 0 bases respectively, with 14 bases between them. The CDR3 totals 15 residues. The DNA for the CDR3 is TGTGCCAGCAGTATGGGCAGGGTTCTGAACACTGAAGCTTTCTTT. Protein product: CASSMGRVLNTEAFF.

This clone came up once. The J gene is TRBJ2-7, the V gene TRBV30; possibly TRBD1 for D (7 bases). Trimming cost V 5 bases and J 6 bases, with 17 bases left between them. Germline CDR1 and CDR2: GTSNPN and SVGIG (reference sequence). This CDR3 contains 13 residues. The CDR3 loop is CAWGRQGGGEQYF. As DNA, the CDR3 is TGTGCCTGGGGGAGACAGGGAGGCGGCGAGCAGTACTTC.

This clone has more than one count but fewer than ten. The rearrangement uses TRBV2 and TRBJ1-2; 9 positions agree with TRBD1. V shed 7 bases and J 6 bases; nucleotides not matched to a gene: 3. The CDR3 extends over 12 amino acids. Germline-derived CDR1 and CDR2 are SNHLY and FYNNEI. The CDR3 protein is CASTRQGDGYTF. The DNA of the CDR3 is TGTGCCAGCACCAGACAGGGGGATGGCTACACCTTC.

The chain recombines TRBV10-2 with TRBJ2-5; the D is unclear. Germline values: CDR1 WSHSY, CDR2 SAAADI. The germline V and J ends were trimmed by 3 bases and 1 base, with 15 bases remaining between them. This CDR3 contains 16 residues. CDR3 sequence (DNA): TGCGCCAGCAGTGATAAGGCCTCGAGGCCCCAAGAGACCCAGTACTTC. Protein: CASSDKASRPQETQYF.

The rearrangement links TRBV30 to TRBJ1-4; D is perhaps TRBD1 (5 bases). CDR3 length equals 13 residues. In germline, CDR1 is GTSNPN, CDR2 SVGIG (reference sequence). The ends were cut back, 5 bases at V and 6 bases at J, with 13 bases in the middle. As DNA, the CDR3 is TGTGCCTGGCTTCGGACATGGGATGAAAAACTGTTTTTT. Translated, it gives CAWLRTWDEKLFF.

The chain uses TRBV29-1 and TRBJ2-1; 14 bases line up with TRBD2. The CDR3 has 12 residues. Looked up from germline, CDR1 is SQVTM and CDR2 is ANQGSEA. The DNA for the CDR3 is TGCGGTGGGACTAGCGGGAGAAATGAGCAGTTCTTC. Its protein is CGGTSGRNEQFF.

V gene TRBV7-2 combines with J gene TRBJ2-3; TRBD2 matches at 8 bases. CDR3 length: 16 amino acids. Germline V CDR1 and CDR2: SGHTA, FQGNSA. V shed 4 bases, J shed 2 bases, and the junction held 8 bases outside the gene matches. The CDR3 reads CASSWVRSGVTDTQYF. For the CDR3, the DNA is TGTGCCAGCAGCTGGGTTCGTAGCGGGGTCACAGATACGCAGTATTTT.

The chain has TRBV4-1 and TRBJ2-7; D is ambiguous. V dropped 0 bases and J dropped 0 bases, with 12 bases sitting between them. This CDR3 comprises 16 residues. CDR1 and CDR2 from the germline V gene are MGHRA and YSYEKL. In DNA, the CDR3 is TGCGCCAGCAGCCAAGATTTGATAGAGAGCTCCTACGAGCAGTACTTC. Translation: CASSQDLIESSYEQYF.

The chain joins TRBV30 to TRBJ1-3; 10 nucleotides align to TRBD1. Trimming took 3 bases from V and 3 from J; bases not matched to a gene: 2. The CDR3 contains 14 residues. Germline V gene data show CDR1 as GTSNPN and CDR2 as SVGIG (reference sequence). This CDR3 reads CAWRGQGHGNTIYF. In DNA form, the CDR3 reads TGTGCCTGGAGGGGACAGGGGCATGGAAACACCATATATTTT.

This clone has a handful of counts. The V call is TRBV6-5, the J call TRBJ1-1; tentative D call: TRBD1 (6 bases). Trimming cost V 1 base and J 0 bases, with 12 bases left between them. Germline values: CDR1 MNHEY, CDR2 SVGAGI. The CDR3 is 16 amino acids. The CDR3 region has the DNA TGTGCCAGCAGTTACTGGGGGCAGGCGATGAACACTGAAGCTTTCTTT. It yields the protein CASSYWGQAMNTEAFF.

The gene calls are TRBV30 and TRBJ1-3; tentatively, D is TRBD1 (5 bases). This CDR3 contains 15 residues. Germline lookup yields CDR1 GTSNPN and CDR2 SVGIG (reference sequence). V was trimmed by 0 bases and J by 4 bases, leaving 13 bases between them. Here the CDR3 DNA reads TGTGCCTGGAGTGTACTTGCGGGGGAGGGAAACACCATATATTTT. Translated, it gives CAWSVLAGEGNTIYF.

About this clone: The junction differs from germline at one of its ends, possibly a read error. V and J are TRBV7-7 and TRBJ1-4; D perhaps matches TRBD1 (5 bases). Germline V CDR1 and CDR2: SSHAT, FNYEAQ (reference sequence). This CDR3 region has 14 residues. DNA of the CDR3: TGTGCTAGCAGCTTGGGACTCCGTAATGAAAAACTGTTTTTT. This translates into CASSLGLRNEKLFF.

The chain joins TRBV7-9 to TRBJ2-1; TRBD2 might be the D (6 bases). Per germline, CDR1 SEHNR and CDR2 FQNEAQ (reference sequence). CDR3 length: 16 amino acids. V was shortened by 3 bases and J by 4 bases, with 16 bases between the two germline ends. As DNA, the CDR3 is TGTGCCAGCAGCTTCTCACTGACTAGGAGGTACAATGAGCAGTTCTTC. This sequence encodes CASSFSLTRRYNEQFF.

This chain connects TRBV27 to TRBJ2-2; 7 positions match TRBD1. Losses at the gene ends were 2 bases for V and 1 base for J; bases not matched to a gene: 1. Germline V gene sequence: CDR1 MNHEY, CDR2 SMNVEV (reference sequence). This CDR3 contains 15 residues. CDR3 sequence: CASSLRTGNTGELFF. In DNA, the CDR3 is TGTGCCAGCAGTTTAAGGACAGGGAACACCGGGGAGCTGTTTTTT.

The chain combines TRBV4-2 with TRBJ2-7, with TRBD2 identical over 9 bases. This CDR3 is built from 15 residues. With 4 bases clipped from V and 6 bases from J, the junction kept 10 bases outside the gene matches. CDR1 and CDR2 from the germline V gene are LGHNA and YNFKEQ. For the CDR3, the DNA is TGTGCCAGCAGCCTCCAGGAGCGGGAGGCGGGCGAGCAGTACTTC. It yields the protein CASSLQEREAGEQYF.

The chain joins TRBV27 to TRBJ2-2, with TRBD1 matching 7 bases. The germline CDR1 and CDR2 sequences are MNHEY and SMNVEV (reference sequence). This CDR3 region has 14 residues. The trim removed 5 bases at V and 5 bases at J, leaving 5 bases unmatched. The CDR3 region is CASSPYRGTGELFF. The DNA of the CDR3 is TGTGCCAGCAGTCCATACAGGGGAACCGGGGAGCTGTTTTTT.

The chain employs TRBV20-1 and TRBJ2-1, with TRBD2 matching 7 bases. The germline gives CDR1 DFQATT, CDR2 SNEGSKA (reference sequence). With V trimmed by 6 bases and J by 9 bases, 5 bases remained unmatched. This CDR3 spans 11 amino acids. The CDR3 here is CSAMTSTEQFF. The CDR3 region has the DNA TGCAGTGCCATGACTAGCACTGAGCAGTTCTTC.

This clone appeared once. V gene TRBV15 combines with J gene TRBJ2-7, with TRBD2 as a possible D gene (6 bases). From germline, CDR1 is LNHNV and CDR2 YYDKDF (reference sequence). The CDR3 has 15 residues. With 1 base removed from V and 5 bases from J, the gap between germline ends came to 15 bases. The CDR3 region has the DNA TGTGCCACCAGCAGAGGGGGAGGTAGTATCCACGAGCAGTACTTC. It yields the protein CATSRGGGSIHEQYF.

This clone turned up a few times. The genes are TRBV5-1 and TRBJ1-2, with D possibly being TRBD1 (6 bases). Per germline, CDR1 SGHRS and CDR2 YFSETQ. The CDR3 is made up of 13 amino acids. V was clipped by 0 bases and J by 8 bases, with 11 bases between them. CDR3 DNA sequence: TGCGCCAGCAGCTTGGGACAGGAAGTCGGCTACACCTTC. It is translated as CASSLGQEVGYTF.

The chain carries TRBV6-5 and TRBJ2-2; weak D call: TRBD2 (5 bases). CDR1 and CDR2 (germline): MNHEY, SVGAGI. The CDR3 length is 15 residues. Deletions cut 2 bases from V and 4 bases from J, with 11 bases between. CDR3 in amino acids: CASSYEGSFTGELFF. CDR3 bases: TGTGCCAGCAGTTACGAGGGTAGCTTCACCGGGGAGCTGTTTTTT.

This clone was counted a single time. The chain links TRBV2 to TRBJ2-3; 10 bases align to TRBD1. CDR1 SNHLY and CDR2 FYNNEI come from the germline V gene. The trim removed 5 bases at V and 5 bases at J, leaving 13 bases unmatched. The CDR3 totals 17 residues. CDR3 bases: TGTGCCAGCAGTCTTCCTCGAGGACAGGGGGAGATAGATACGCAGTATTTT. Amino acid sequence: CASSLPRGQGEIDTQYF.

V gene TRBV2 combines with J gene TRBJ1-1, with D unresolved. Trimming stripped 7 bases from V and 1 base from J, with 10 bases between. Looked up from germline, CDR1 is SNHLY and CDR2 is FYNNEI. The CDR3 sequence is 13 residues long. The CDR3 DNA follows: TGTGCCAGCACCGGACTCGGGAACACTGAAGCTTTCTTT. Translating it yields CASTGLGNTEAFF.

This chain uses TRBV9 with TRBJ1-1; possibly TRBD1 for D (5 bases). V was shortened by 0 bases and J by 4 bases, with 10 bases between the two germline ends. Germline V gene data show CDR1 as SGDLS and CDR2 as YYNGEE. The CDR3 has 14 amino acids. The CDR3: CASSVVGGGTEAFF. For the CDR3, the DNA is TGTGCCAGCAGCGTAGTCGGGGGTGGCACTGAAGCTTTCTTT.

CDR3 sequence reads: CASSRGGNTEAFF. The CDR3 nucleotides read TGTGCCAGCAGTCGAGGGGGGAACACTGAAGCTTTCTTT. V usage is TRBV7-6 and J usage is TRBJ1-1; D perhaps matches TRBD1 (6 bases). Trimming shortened V by 6 bases and J by 1 base, and 9 bases separated the two germline ends. Germline CDR1 SGHVS, CDR2 FNYEAQ. The CDR3 runs 13 residues.